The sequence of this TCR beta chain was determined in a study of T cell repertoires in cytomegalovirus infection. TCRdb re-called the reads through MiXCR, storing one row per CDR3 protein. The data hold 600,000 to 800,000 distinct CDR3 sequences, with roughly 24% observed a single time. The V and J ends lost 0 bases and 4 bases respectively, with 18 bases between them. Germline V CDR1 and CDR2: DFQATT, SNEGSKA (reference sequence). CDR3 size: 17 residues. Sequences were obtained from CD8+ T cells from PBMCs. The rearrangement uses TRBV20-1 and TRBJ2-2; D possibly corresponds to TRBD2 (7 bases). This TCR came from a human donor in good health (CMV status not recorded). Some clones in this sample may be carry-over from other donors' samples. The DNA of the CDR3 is TGCAGTGCTAGAGACTTTATGGGGGGGGCGCGCACCGGGGAGCTGTTTTTT. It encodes CSARDFMGGARTGELFF.